This T cell receptor beta chain was retrieved from a study of blood T cells in healthy people across ages. About the research overall: With template switching, about one barcoded beta molecule was captured per two T cells. Points from the study as a whole: More naive CD4+ cells and higher diversity marked long-lived donors relative to aged donors.

Germline assignment: CDR1 DFQATT and CDR2 SNEGSKA (reference sequence). V shed 6 bases, J shed 2 bases, and the junction held 8 bases outside the gene matches. The CDR3 consists of 14 residues. It was with a sample-barcoded 5' primer and a J-beta primer mix that a second PCR of about 7 to 12 cycles was run. One entry per CDR3 protein, called by TCRdb with MiXCR from the 5' RACE reads. In the table there are over 1.5 million distinct CDR3 sequences, 40% to 55% of which are singletons. For this clonotype: Its antigen is as yet unknown.

V is TRBV20-1 and J is TRBJ2-3; TRBD2 aligns across 7 bases. Sequencing input: blood. This clonotype originated in a woman aged 35 to 49 in good health. The CDR3 nucleotides are TGCAGTGCGACTAGCAAGGGGTTCACAGATACGCAGTATTTT. This translates into CSATSKGFTDTQYF.